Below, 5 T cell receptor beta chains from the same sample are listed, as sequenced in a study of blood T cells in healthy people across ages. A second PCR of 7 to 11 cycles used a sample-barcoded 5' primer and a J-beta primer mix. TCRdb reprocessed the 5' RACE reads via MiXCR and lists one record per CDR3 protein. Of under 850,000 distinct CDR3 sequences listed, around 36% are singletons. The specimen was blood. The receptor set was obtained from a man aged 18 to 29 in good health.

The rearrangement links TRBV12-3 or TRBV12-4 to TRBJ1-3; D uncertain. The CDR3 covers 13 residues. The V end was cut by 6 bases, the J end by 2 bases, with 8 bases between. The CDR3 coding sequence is TGTGCCAGCAGGCTGTCCCCTGGAAACACCATATATTTT. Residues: CASRLSPGNTIYF.

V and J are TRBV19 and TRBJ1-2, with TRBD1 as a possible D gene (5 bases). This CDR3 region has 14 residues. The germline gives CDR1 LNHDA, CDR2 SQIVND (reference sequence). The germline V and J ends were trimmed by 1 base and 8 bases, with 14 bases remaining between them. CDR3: CASSIAADSGGYTF. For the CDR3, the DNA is TGTGCCAGTAGTATAGCCGCCGACAGCGGAGGCTACACCTTC.

CDR3 in DNA: TGTGCCAGCACCGCAGGTCGGGGAAATGGCTACACCTTC. Its protein product is CASTAGRGNGYTF. The chain has TRBV27 and TRBJ1-2; D unresolved. CDR1 and CDR2 from the germline V gene are MNHEY and SMNVEV (reference sequence). The CDR3 extends over 13 amino acids. Trimming pared 7 bases from V and 6 bases from J, leaving 15 bases between.

The CDR3 is CASSYSRGTRYNEQFF. As DNA, the CDR3 is TGTGCCAGCAGTTACTCGAGGGGGACGAGGTACAATGAGCAGTTCTTC. The J gene is TRBJ2-1, the V gene TRBV6-6, with D perhaps TRBD1 (6 bases). Trimming cost V 0 bases and J 4 bases, with 13 bases left between them. CDR3 length equals 16 residues. Germline values: CDR1 MNHNY, CDR2 SVGAGI (reference sequence).

CDR3: CASSASGTGVNEQFF. The CDR3 DNA is TGTGCCAGCAGCGCCTCCGGGACAGGGGTCAATGAGCAGTTCTTC. The V call is TRBV9, the J call TRBJ2-1; 10 bases map to TRBD1. The trim removed 3 bases at V and 6 bases at J, leaving 6 bases unmatched. The CDR3 contains 15 residues. Germline CDR1 and CDR2: SGDLS and YYNGEE.